These 6 T cell receptor beta chains share one sample of origin, sequenced in a study of T cells after somatic rescue of genetic block. The assay was immunoSEQ multiplex PCR, and TCRdb's table has in-frame clones only and misses some. Here the sample spans about 70,000 clones, roughly 94% being singletons. Sequencing was done on a sample of peripheral blood mononuclear cells (PBMCs). These receptors were collected from a man in his forties.

With respect to this clone: Germline is not matched at one junction end, which may reflect a read error. The V gene is TRBV4-1, the J gene TRBJ2-7; perhaps TRBD1 as D (6 bases). This CDR3 is 16 amino acids long. Looked up from germline, CDR1 is MGHRA and CDR2 is YSYEKL. The CDR3: CASSQQAQGISFEQYF. The CDR3 coding sequence is TGCGCCAGCAGCCAACAAGCGCAGGGGATTTCCTTCGAGCAGTACTTC.

The rearrangement uses TRBV21-1 and TRBJ1-1. TRBV21-1 counts as a pseudogene. There are 11 residues in the CDR3. The CDR3 spells CASSKDLLAFF. DNA of the CDR3: TGTGCCAGCAGCAAGGATCTCCTAGCTTTCTTT.

V and J are TRBV7-9 and TRBJ2-5; 8 nucleotides match TRBD1. CDR1 and CDR2 (germline): SEHNR, FQNEAQ (reference sequence). Trimming removed 5 bases from V and 4 bases from J; junction bases left unmatched: 9. The CDR3 covers 15 residues. The CDR3 region is CASSPLDRAGETQYF. The CDR3, as DNA: TGTGCCAGCAGCCCCTTGGACAGGGCAGGAGAGACCCAGTACTTC.

The rearrangement uses TRBV29-1 and TRBJ2-7, with D possibly matching TRBD1 (7 bases). Germline lookup yields CDR1 SQVTM and CDR2 ANQGSEA. Trimming took 0 bases from V and 5 from J, leaving 11 bases between them. This CDR3 is built from 13 residues. The CDR3 nucleotides are TGCAGCGTTGAAGAAGGCAGGGGGGACGAGCAGTACTTC. Translating gives CSVEEGRGDEQYF.

CDR3 DNA sequence: TGCACCAGCAGCCCCCTGACCCACAATGAGCAGTTCTTC. Amino acid sequence: CTSSPLTHNEQFF. V gene TRBV1 combines with J gene TRBJ2-1. TRBV1 is marked as a pseudogene. The CDR3 consists of 13 residues.

The chain has TRBV2 and TRBJ2-6; D gene ambiguous. CDR1 and CDR2 from the germline V gene are SNHLY and FYNNEI. The CDR3 spans 14 residues. V gave up 8 bases and J gave up 1 base, with 9 bases separating them. CDR3 in amino acids: CASHGSSGANVLTF. DNA for the CDR3: TGTGCCAGCCACGGTAGTTCTGGGGCCAACGTCCTGACTTTC. Full variable domain (remainder filled in from reference TRBV2 and TRBJ2-6): EPEVTQTPSHQVTQMGQEVILRCVPISNHLYFYWYRQILGQKVEFLVSFYNNEISEKSEIFDDQFSVERPDGSNFTLKIRSTKLEDSAMYFCASHGSSGANVLTFGAGSRLTVL.